This entry lists 22 T cell receptor beta chains sequenced from one sample in a study of blood T cell repertoires in COVID-19. Repertoires were generated with immunoSEQ multiplex PCR, while TCRdb's copy carries only in-frame clones and drops some. The table has about 280,000 clones, around 85% seen once. What was sequenced was PBMCs or T cells enriched from blood (not recorded which). The origin of the receptors is a woman in her fifties or sixties who had recovered from COVID-19.

The V and J genes are TRBV18 and TRBJ2-2; D perhaps matches TRBD1 (6 bases). Trimming removed 2 bases from V and 5 bases from J, with 12 bases in between. The germline V gene encodes CDR1 KGHSH and CDR2 LQKENI. This CDR3 is 15 amino acids long. In DNA form, the CDR3 reads TGTGCCAGCTCACCAGGGGGCCAAGGGACCGGGGAGCTGTTTTTT. It translates to CASSPGGQGTGELFF.

This chain uses TRBV15 with TRBJ1-1, with D possibly TRBD1 on 5 matching bases. Looked up from germline, CDR1 is LNHNV and CDR2 is YYDKDF (reference sequence). The CDR3 is 13 residues long. Trimming took 8 bases from V and 4 from J, leaving 14 bases between them. This CDR3 reads CATPGGEVTEAFF. The CDR3 DNA is TGTGCCACCCCCGGGGGGGAGGTCACTGAAGCTTTCTTT. Full variable domain (missing parts from reference TRBV15 and TRBJ1-1): DAMVIQNPRYQVTQFGKPVTLSCSQTLNHNVMYWYQQKSSQAPKLLFHYYDKDFNNEADTPDNFQSRRPNTSFCFLDIRSPGLGDTAMYLCATPGGEVTEAFFGQGTRLTVV.

The V gene is TRBV2, the J gene TRBJ1-5; a weak D match, TRBD1 (5 bases). Germline V gives CDR1 SNHLY, CDR2 FYNNEI. The CDR3 extends over 13 amino acids. V shed 2 bases and J shed 7 bases, with 9 bases lying between them. The CDR3 protein is CASSEQGPQPQHF. The CDR3 DNA reads TGTGCCAGCAGTGAACAGGGCCCCCAGCCCCAGCATTTT.

The chain uses TRBV12-3 or TRBV12-4 and TRBJ1-2; D is perhaps TRBD1 (5 bases). Trimming removed 7 bases from V and 4 bases from J, with 13 bases in between. The CDR3 spans 13 residues. The CDR3 sequence: CASTFQGFYGYTF. The CDR3 nucleotides are TGTGCCAGCACCTTCCAGGGTTTCTATGGCTACACCTTC.

The chain couples TRBV21-1 to TRBJ1-2. TRBV21-1 is termed a pseudogene. The CDR3 runs to 14 residues. For the CDR3, the DNA is TGTGCCAGCAGCGAGGTTGAAGCTAACTATGGCTACACCTTC. This translates into CASSEVEANYGYTF.

The V call is TRBV4-3, the J call TRBJ2-1; 16 bases agree with TRBD2. The CDR3 totals 20 residues. The J segment lost 1 base and the V segment lost 0 bases, leaving 6 bases of the junction unmatched. Germline V gene lookup returns CDR1 LGHNA and CDR2 YSLEER. Here the CDR3 reads CASSQEPQGLAGGSYNEQFF. CDR3 sequence (DNA): TGCGCCAGCAGCCAAGAACCCCAGGGACTAGCGGGAGGGTCCTACAATGAGCAGTTCTTC.

V gene TRBV10-3 combines with J gene TRBJ1-1; TRBD1 matches at 7 bases. V dropped 4 bases and J dropped 2; count of bases not matched to a gene: 7. This CDR3 has 15 residues. Germline V gives CDR1 ENHRY, CDR2 SYGVKD. CDR3 loop: CAISGRQGGNTEAFF. CDR3 nucleotide sequence: TGTGCCATCAGTGGCCGCCAGGGGGGTAACACTGAAGCTTTCTTT.

The CDR3 nucleotides read TGTGCCAGCAGCTTAGGGGGGCTGCGCAATCAGCCCCAGCATTTT. Translating gives CASSLGGLRNQPQHF. The chain is built from TRBV7-2 and TRBJ1-5; TRBD1 might be the D (6 bases). The germline V gene has CDR1 SGHTA and CDR2 FQGNSA. This CDR3 region has 15 residues. The germline V and J ends were trimmed by 1 base and 2 bases, with 9 bases remaining between them.

This chain connects TRBV5-4 to TRBJ1-1; unclear D gene. The CDR3 covers 14 residues. V was shortened by 4 bases and J by 0 bases, with 10 bases between the two germline ends. CDR1 is SGHNT and CDR2 is YYREEE in the germline V gene (reference sequence). This CDR3 reads CASSHFVMNTEAFF. The CDR3 DNA reads TGTGCCAGCAGCCACTTCGTCATGAACACTGAAGCTTTCTTT.

This clone was found a few times. This chain connects TRBV10-3 to TRBJ1-1; D call uncertain. The CDR3 runs to 14 residues. The V and J ends lost 3 bases and 0 bases respectively, with 8 bases between them. Germline lookup yields CDR1 ENHRY and CDR2 SYGVKD. The CDR3 coding sequence is TGTGCCATCAGTGATGGCGACTTGAACACTGAAGCTTTCTTT. This gives the protein CAISDGDLNTEAFF.

The chain is built from TRBV15 and TRBJ1-1; tentative D call: TRBD1 (6 bases). The CDR3 loop spans 15 amino acids. Looked up from germline, CDR1 is LNHNV and CDR2 is YYDKDF (reference sequence). Trimming shortened V by 0 bases and J by 5 bases, and 13 bases separated the two germline ends. The CDR3 nucleotides are TGTGCCACCAGCAGAGATCGGGGGGCGCGGACTGAAGCTTTCTTT. It specifies CATSRDRGARTEAFF.

This chain joins TRBV6-5 and TRBJ2-3; possibly TRBD2 for D (5 bases). The CDR3 totals 12 residues. The germline V gene has CDR1 MNHEY and CDR2 SVGAGI. V lost 7 bases and J 1 base, leaving 6 bases between the germline ends. The CDR3 coding sequence is TGTGCCAGCATTAGCGGCACAGATACGCAGTATTTT. This encodes CASISGTDTQYF.

As concerns this clone: Mismatch with germline at one junction end may stem from a read error. The chain recombines TRBV4-3 with TRBJ2-1, with D perhaps matching TRBD2 (5 bases). This CDR3 region has 18 residues. Germline CDR1 is LGHNA and CDR2 is YSLEER. CDR3 nucleotide sequence: TGCGCCAGCAGCCAAGAGTGGGAGCCCTACAGCTCCTACAATGAGCAGCTCTTC. Protein: CASSQEWEPYSSYNEQLF.

The chain couples TRBV29-1 to TRBJ2-5, with a weak D call TRBD2 (5 bases). There are 13 residues in the CDR3. Germline assignment: CDR1 SQVTM and CDR2 ANQGSEA. V gave up 6 bases and J gave up 2 bases, with 13 bases separating them. The CDR3 DNA follows: TGCAGCGTGCCCGGGGAGATACAAGAGACCCAGTACTTC. This encodes CSVPGEIQETQYF.

This clone was detected only once. This sequence joins TRBV5-1 and TRBJ2-2; unclear D gene. CDR1 is SGHRS, CDR2 YFSETQ, per germline. The CDR3 length is 17 residues. V gave up 2 bases and J gave up 3 bases, with 17 bases separating them. The CDR3 loop is CASSLAQTSLDTGELFF. CDR3 in DNA: TGCGCCAGCAGCTTAGCACAGACCTCTTTGGACACCGGGGAGCTGTTTTTT.

This clone was found once. The V and J genes are TRBV5-1 and TRBJ2-1; TRBD2 aligns across 9 bases. There are 14 residues in the CDR3. Germline loops: CDR1 SGHRS, CDR2 YFSETQ. V lost 0 bases to trimming and J lost 10 bases; unmatched junction nucleotides: 5. The CDR3 DNA reads as TGCGCCAGCAGCTTGGTAGGGGCGGGAGGGGAGCAGTTCTTC. Encoded protein: CASSLVGAGGEQFF. Supplemented by reference TRBV5-1 and TRBJ2-1, the full variable domain reads KAGVTQTPRYLIKTRGQQVTLSCSPISGHRSVSWYQQTPGQGLQFLFEYFSETQRNKGNFPGRFSGRQFSNSRSEMNVSTLELGDSALYLCASSLVGAGGEQFFGPGTRLTVL.

This clone was detected only once. The rearrangement uses TRBV28 and TRBJ1-2, with D hard to call. The CDR3 has 14 amino acids. In germline, CDR1 is MDHEN, CDR2 SYDVKM. Deletions cut 7 bases from V and 7 bases from J, with 19 bases between. The CDR3 DNA is TGTGCCAGCACCAGGCTTCCGGGAACAACTGGCTACACCTTC. Translating it yields CASTRLPGTTGYTF.

A word on this clone: Other DNA sequences in the same sample also yield this CDR3. The CDR3, as DNA: TGTGCCTGGAGTAGGGGTAGCTCTGGAAACACCATATATTTT. It specifies CAWSRGSSGNTIYF. The chain joins TRBV30 to TRBJ1-3; maybe TRBD1 (5 bases). V gave up 2 bases and J gave up 0 bases, with 8 bases separating them. The CDR3 is made up of 14 amino acids. Germline-derived CDR1 and CDR2 are GTSNPN and SVGIG (reference sequence).

J is TRBJ2-1 and V is TRBV5-5, with a weak D call TRBD2 (5 bases). Germline CDR1 and CDR2: SGHKS and YYEKEE (reference sequence). This CDR3 spans 15 amino acids. V lost 3 bases, J lost 0 bases, and 10 bases lay in between. CDR3 sequence (DNA): TGTGCCAGCAGCTCCCCGGGGAGCTCCTACAATGAGCAGTTCTTC. Protein: CASSSPGSSYNEQFF. The full variable domain, completed using reference TRBV5-5 and TRBJ2-1, is DAGVTQSPTHLIKTRGQQVTLRCSPISGHKSVSWYQQVLGQGPQFIFQYYEKEERGRGNFPDRFSARQFPNYSSELNVNALLLGDSALYLCASSSPGSSYNEQFFGPGTRLTVL.

The genes are TRBV29-1 and TRBJ1-1; D gene ambiguous. The V end lost 4 bases, the J end lost 5 bases, and 11 bases lay between the germline ends. The CDR3 runs to 12 residues. Germline lookup yields CDR1 SQVTM and CDR2 ANQGSEA. Here the CDR3 DNA reads TGCAGCGTTGGGGTCCGGGGAACTGAAGCTTTCTTT. Its protein product is CSVGVRGTEAFF.

Notes on this clone: The same CDR3 is also encoded by other DNA sequences in this sample. The chain joins TRBV30 to TRBJ1-2; D remains unclear. The germline V gene encodes CDR1 GTSNPN and CDR2 SVGIG (reference sequence). This CDR3 comprises 12 residues. Trimming stripped 0 bases from V and 5 bases from J, with 7 bases between. This CDR3 reads CAWSVLGYGYTF. Written as DNA, the CDR3 is TGTGCCTGGAGTGTACTAGGTTATGGCTACACCTTC.

This chain joins TRBV7-9 and TRBJ1-2; 7 nucleotides line up with TRBD1. V gave up 3 bases and J gave up 5 bases; unmatched junction bases: 6. The CDR3 runs to 14 residues. In germline, CDR1 is SEHNR, CDR2 FQNEAQ (reference sequence). CDR3 residues: CASSFGTEPYGYTF. The CDR3 nucleotides read TGTGCCAGCAGCTTCGGGACAGAGCCTTATGGCTACACCTTC.